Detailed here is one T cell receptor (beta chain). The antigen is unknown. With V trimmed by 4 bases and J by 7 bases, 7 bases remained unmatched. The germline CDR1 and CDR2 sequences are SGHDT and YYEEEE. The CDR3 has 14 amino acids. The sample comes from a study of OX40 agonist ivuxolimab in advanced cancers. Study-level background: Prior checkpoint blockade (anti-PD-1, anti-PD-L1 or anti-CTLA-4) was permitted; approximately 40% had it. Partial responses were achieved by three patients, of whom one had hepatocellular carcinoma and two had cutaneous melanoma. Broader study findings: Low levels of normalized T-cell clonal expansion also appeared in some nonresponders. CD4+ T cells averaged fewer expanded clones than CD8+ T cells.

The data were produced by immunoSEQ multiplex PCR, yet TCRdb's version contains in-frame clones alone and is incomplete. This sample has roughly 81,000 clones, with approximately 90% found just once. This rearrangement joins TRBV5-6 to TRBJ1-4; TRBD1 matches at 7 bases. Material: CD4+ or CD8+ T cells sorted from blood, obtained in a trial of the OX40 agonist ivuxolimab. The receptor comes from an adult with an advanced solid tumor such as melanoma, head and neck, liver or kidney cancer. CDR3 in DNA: TGTGCCAGCAGCCCTGACAGGGTTTCTGAAAAACTGTTTTTT. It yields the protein CASSPDRVSEKLFF.